The present T cell receptor beta chain was sequenced within a study of CD8+ T cells in alopecia areata. Turning to the study itself: Oral tofacitinib, 5 to 10 mg twice daily, was given in an open-label trial.

TCR sequencing used cDNA made by reverse transcription of extracted RNA. TCRdb's table, derived via immunoSEQ multiplex PCR, lists solely in-frame clones and lacks some. The sample consists of some 150,000 clones, 75% to 85% of them appearing once. Whole-study findings and limits: Tofacitinib did not eliminate many expanded lesional clones from scalp or blood. Scalp clonality decreased significantly with tofacitinib, and so did expanded CD8+ clones among the top 100.

Treatment: oral pan-JAK inhibitor, 5-10 mg twice daily. A word on this clone: Its target is unknown.

The CDR3 contains 14 residues. Germline V gives CDR1 SGHRS, CDR2 YFSETQ. V shed 0 bases and J shed 6 bases, with 11 bases lying between them. The specimen was CD8+ T cells sorted from blood, collected at week 4, from a patient treated with tofacitinib. The TCR comes from a human donor with alopecia areata. This chain links TRBV5-1 with TRBJ2-3; D call uncertain. DNA of the CDR3: TGCGCCAGCAGCTTGGCCCAGGCCAGCGATACGCAGTATTTT. This codes for CASSLAQASDTQYF.